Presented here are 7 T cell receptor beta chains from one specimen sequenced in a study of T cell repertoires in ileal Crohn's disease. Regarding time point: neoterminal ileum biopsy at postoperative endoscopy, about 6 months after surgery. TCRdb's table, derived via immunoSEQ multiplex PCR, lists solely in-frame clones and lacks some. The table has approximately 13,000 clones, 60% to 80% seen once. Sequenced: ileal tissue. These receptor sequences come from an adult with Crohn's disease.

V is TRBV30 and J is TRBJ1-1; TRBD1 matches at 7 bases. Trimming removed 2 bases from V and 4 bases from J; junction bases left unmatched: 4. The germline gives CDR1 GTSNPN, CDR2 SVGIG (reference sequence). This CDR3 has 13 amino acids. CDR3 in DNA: TGTGCCTGGAGTCGACAGGGATCCACTGAAGCTTTCTTT. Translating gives CAWSRQGSTEAFF.

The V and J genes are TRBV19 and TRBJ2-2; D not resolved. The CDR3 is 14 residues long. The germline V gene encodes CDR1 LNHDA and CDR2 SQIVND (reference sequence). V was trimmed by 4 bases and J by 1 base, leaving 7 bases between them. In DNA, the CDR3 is TGTGCCAGTAGTAGGTCAGTGAACACCGGGGAGCTGTTTTTT. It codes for CASSRSVNTGELFF.

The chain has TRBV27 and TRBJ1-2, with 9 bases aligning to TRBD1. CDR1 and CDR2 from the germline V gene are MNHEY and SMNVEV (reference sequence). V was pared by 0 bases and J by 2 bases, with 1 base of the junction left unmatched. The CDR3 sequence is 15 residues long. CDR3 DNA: TGTGCCAGCAGTTTATCACAGGGGGCCAACTATGGCTACACCTTC. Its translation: CASSLSQGANYGYTF.

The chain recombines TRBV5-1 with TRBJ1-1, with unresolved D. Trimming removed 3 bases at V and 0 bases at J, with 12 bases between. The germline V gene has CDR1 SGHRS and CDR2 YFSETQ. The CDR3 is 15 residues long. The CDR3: CASSWAGALNTEAFF. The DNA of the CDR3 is TGCGCCAGCAGCTGGGCGGGAGCCTTGAACACTGAAGCTTTCTTT.

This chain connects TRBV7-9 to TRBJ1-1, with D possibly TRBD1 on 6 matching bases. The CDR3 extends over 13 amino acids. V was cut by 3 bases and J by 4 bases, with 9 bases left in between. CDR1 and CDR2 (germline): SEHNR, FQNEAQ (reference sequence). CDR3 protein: CASSFEGGTEAFF. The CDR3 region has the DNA TGTGCCAGCAGCTTTGAGGGGGGCACTGAAGCTTTCTTT. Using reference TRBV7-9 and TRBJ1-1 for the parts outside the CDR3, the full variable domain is DTGVSQNPRHKITKRGQNVTFRCDPISEHNRLYWYRQTLGQGPEFLTYFQNEAQLEKSRLLSDRFSAERPKGSFSTLEIQRTEQGDSAMYLCASSFEGGTEAFFGQGTRLTVV.

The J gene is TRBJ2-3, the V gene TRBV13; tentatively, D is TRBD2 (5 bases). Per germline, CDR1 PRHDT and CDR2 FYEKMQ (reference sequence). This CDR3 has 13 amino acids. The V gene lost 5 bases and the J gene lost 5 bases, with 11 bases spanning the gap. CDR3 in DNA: TGTGCCAGCAGCACCCGGGGTTTAGATACGCAGTATTTT. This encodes CASSTRGLDTQYF. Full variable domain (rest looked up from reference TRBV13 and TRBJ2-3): AAGVIQSPRHLIKEKRETATLKCYPIPRHDTVYWYQQGPGQDPQFLISFYEKMQSDKGSIPDRFSAQQFSDYHSELNMSSLELGDSALYFCASSTRGLDTQYFGPGTRLTVL.

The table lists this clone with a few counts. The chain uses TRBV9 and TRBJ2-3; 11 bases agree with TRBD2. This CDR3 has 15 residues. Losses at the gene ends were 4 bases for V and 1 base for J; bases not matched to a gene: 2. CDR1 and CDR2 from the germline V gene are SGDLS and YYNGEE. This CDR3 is CASSPGLAGTDTQYF. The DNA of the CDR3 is TGTGCCAGCAGCCCGGGACTAGCGGGCACAGATACGCAGTATTTT.